This T cell receptor beta chain originates from a study of regulatory T cells in long-lasting Graves disease. Time point given: persistent/refractory GD, antithyroid drugs over 5 years with positive TRAb. PBMC-extracted RNA yielded the TCR library. The collection involved drawing about 8.2 milliliters of peripheral blood into EDTA tubes. Points from the study as a whole: TRBV28, TRBJ1-2 and TRBJ2-5 emerged as the favored segments in persistent disease. Persistent cases of Graves' showed reduced TCR diversity relative to newly diagnosed patients.

Unmatched junction bases numbered 9, after V lost 5 bases and J lost 10 bases. Germline values: CDR1 MNHEY, CDR2 SMNVEV (reference sequence). CDR3 length: 15 amino acids. Through Arm-PCR of CDR3 regions and iRepertoire HTBI primers, TCR beta libraries were built. TCRdb re-derived calls from the multiplex PCR reads in MiXCR, one entry per CDR3 protein. The sample has some 470,000 distinct CDR3 sequences; 20% to 25% are singletons. This clonotype was recorded at least ten times. Its specificity is unknown. The sequence came from a female donor with Graves disease. V gene TRBV27 combines with J gene TRBJ1-6, with 9 bases that match TRBD1. The sequencing here drew on peripheral blood mononuclear cells (PBMCs), taken when the disease was refractory, from a patient treated with antithyroid drugs. The CDR3 reads CASSPTGGVGSPLHF. CDR3 DNA: TGTGCCAGCAGTCCCACAGGGGGCGTAGGATCACCCCTCCACTTT.